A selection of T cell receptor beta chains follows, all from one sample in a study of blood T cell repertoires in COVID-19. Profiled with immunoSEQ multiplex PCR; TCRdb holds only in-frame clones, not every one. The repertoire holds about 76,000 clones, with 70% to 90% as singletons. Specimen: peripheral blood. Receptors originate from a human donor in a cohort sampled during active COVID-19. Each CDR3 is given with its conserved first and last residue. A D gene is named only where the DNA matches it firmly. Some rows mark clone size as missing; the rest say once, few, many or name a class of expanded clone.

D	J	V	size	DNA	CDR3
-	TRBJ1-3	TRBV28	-	TGTGCCAGCGCGACAGTCAGCTCTGGAAACACCATATATTTT	CASATVSSGNTIYF
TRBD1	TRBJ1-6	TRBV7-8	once	TGTGCCAGCAGCCACCGGCAGGGGGATTCACCCCTCCACTTT	CASSHRQGDSPLHF
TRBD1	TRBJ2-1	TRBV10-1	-	TGCGCCAGCAGTCCCCGGGACAGGGGCAATGAGCAGTTCTTC	CASSPRDRGNEQFF
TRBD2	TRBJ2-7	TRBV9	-	TGTGCCAGCAGCAGATTTAGCGGGAGTTCCTACGAGCAGTACTTC	CASSRFSGSSYEQYF
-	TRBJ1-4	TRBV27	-	TGTGCCAGCAGCCTGGAGGGGGGGGCGTTCAGGGAAAAACTGTTTTTT	CASSLEGGAFREKLFF
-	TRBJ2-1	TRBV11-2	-	TGTGCCAGCAGCTTCGAACAGGGCCCAAGCTCCTACAATGAGCAGTTCTTC	CASSFEQGPSSYNEQFF
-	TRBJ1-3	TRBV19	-	TGTGCCAGTACTCTCCGGGGTTATAGGAACACCATATATTTT	CASTLRGYRNTIYF
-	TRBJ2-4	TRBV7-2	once	TGTGCCAGCAGGAGTGGAAACATTCAGTACTTC	CASRSGNIQYF
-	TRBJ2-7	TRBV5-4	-	TGTGCCAGCAGTCTTCAAGGGGCCTACGAGCAGTACTTC	CASSLQGAYEQYF
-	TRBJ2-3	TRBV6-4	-	TGTGCCAGCAGTGGAAGGTTTCCGGCGGGGACGCAGTATTTT	CASSGRFPAGTQYF
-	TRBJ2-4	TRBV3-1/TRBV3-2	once	TGTGCCAGCAGCCTACTTGGGCCAGTAGCCAAAAACATTCAGTACTTC	CASSLLGPVAKNIQYF
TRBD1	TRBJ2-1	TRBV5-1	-	TGCGCCAGCAGCCGCTCCACAGGGGCTGGGAATGAGCAGTTCTTC	CASSRSTGAGNEQFF
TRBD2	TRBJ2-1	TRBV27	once	TGTGCCAGCAGTTTACCCCCTGCGGGGGGGCCCAATGAGCAGTTCTTC	CASSLPPAGGPNEQFF
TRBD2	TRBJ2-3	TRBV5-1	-	TGCGCCAGCAGCTTGCTGGGGCTAGCGGGAGAGTTTACAGATACGCAGTATTTT	CASSLLGLAGEFTDTQYF
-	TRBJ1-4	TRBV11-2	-	TGTGCCAGCAGCTGGGGCCGGCAGGGTGGCATGGCTAATGAAAAACTGTTTTTT	CASSWGRQGGMANEKLFF
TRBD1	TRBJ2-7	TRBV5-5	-	TGTGCCAGCAGCTTGGGGGGGACAGGGAGCGAGCAGTACTTC	CASSLGGTGSEQYF
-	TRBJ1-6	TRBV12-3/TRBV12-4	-	TGTGCCAGCGGGGCAGGGTGGGGCTCACCCCTCCACTTT	CASGAGWGSPLHF
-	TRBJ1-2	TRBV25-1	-	TGTGCCAGCAGTGAAGGGGGCTGGGATGGCTACACCTTC	CASSEGGWDGYTF
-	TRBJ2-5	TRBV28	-	TGTGCCAGCACGGGGATTCAAGAGACCCAGTACTTC	CASTGIQETQYF
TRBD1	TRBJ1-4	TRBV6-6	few	TGTGCCTCACCTCGACAGGGGGTGGAAAAACTGTTTTTT	CASPRQGVEKLFF
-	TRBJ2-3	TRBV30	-	TGTGCCTGGACGGAGGGGACCACAGATACGCAGTATTTT	CAWTEGTTDTQYF
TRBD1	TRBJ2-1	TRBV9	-	TGTGCCAGCAGCGTAGCCGGGACAGGGTACAATGAGCAGTTCTTC	CASSVAGTGYNEQFF
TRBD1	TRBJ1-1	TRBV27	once	TGTGCCAGCAGTTTTGACAGGGGGAACACTGAAGCTTTCTTT	CASSFDRGNTEAFF